The subject of this entry is one TCR beta chain. The antigen remains undetermined. In patients chosen for sequencing, flow cytometry had shown CD8+CD57+ cell expansion. Genomic DNA, serving as template, underwent TCR beta VDJ and CDR3 profiling. Each CDR3 protein is one row after TCRdb ran MiXCR on the reads. The sample has around 150,000 distinct CDR3 sequences; roughly two thirds are singletons. This sample was included in a study of CD8+CD57+ T cells in acquired aplastic anemia. CDR1 SGHNT and CDR2 YYREEE come from the germline V gene (reference sequence). The CDR3 runs 11 residues. The germline V and J ends were trimmed by 5 bases and 12 bases, with 14 bases remaining between them. General study points: Overlap between patients and controls comprised 25 to 30 CD8+ CDR3 sequences. Patients did not significantly differ from controls in CD8+ Simpson's diversity.

The TCR comes from a human donor with aplastic anemia. Material for sequencing was sorted CD4+, CD8+, or CD8+CD57+ T cells (not recorded which) from PBMCs. The chain is built from TRBV5-4 and TRBJ1-1; a weak D match, TRBD1 (6 bases). Written as DNA, the CDR3 is TGTGCCAGCAGATCGGGCAGGGGCACTTTCTTT. Protein sequence: CASRSGRGTFF.